The clone carrying this T cell receptor beta chain was detected many times. Its specificity is unknown. The record originates from a study of neurological immune-mediated disorders. The study, taken as a whole, reports: Whereas HTLV-1-associated myelopathy showed the most TCR clonal expansion, multiple sclerosis showed the least, with levels below those of healthy controls. Subjects shared no identical expanded-clone CDR3 amino acid sequences, suggesting private TCR-beta repertoires in all groups.

One entry per CDR3 protein results from TCRdb running MiXCR on the 5' RACE reads. In the table there are around 15,000 distinct CDR3 sequences, about a fifth of which are singletons. The germline V and J ends were trimmed by 1 base and 0 bases, with 6 bases remaining between them. This CDR3 spans 14 amino acids. Germline-derived CDR1 and CDR2 are SGHTA and FQGNSA. The unsorted libraries originated from 2 million PBMCs that had been stored at -80 C. The chain recombines TRBV7-2 with TRBJ1-1, with D tentatively TRBD1 (5 bases). The sequence was obtained from a man aged 50-60 years in good health. The material sequenced was PBMCs. The CDR3 DNA sequence: TGTGCCAGCAGCTTAGACAGGTTGAACACTGAAGCTTTCTTT. It yields the protein CASSLDRLNTEAFF.